Below are 22 T cell receptor beta chains sequenced from a single sample in a study of T cell clonality in common variable immunodeficiency. TCRdb's table, derived via immunoSEQ multiplex PCR, lists solely in-frame clones and lacks some. The sample shows around 57,000 clones, no singletons; the ten largest hold less than 4%. The sample comprised peripheral blood mononuclear cells. These receptors all stem from a person aged 18 to 75 in good health.

The sample holds many counts of this clone. Sequencing ends 3 residues short of the CDR3 end; the germline J gene provides the rest. The chain is built from TRBV29-1 and TRBJ1-2; D is undetermined. V lost 2 bases and J lost 5, with 15 bases in between. Germline CDR1 is SQVTM and CDR2 is ANQGSEA. The CDR3 is made up of 14 amino acids. CDR3 DNA, as far as it was read: TGCAGCGTTGAAACCACGCTCGGACTGTATGGC. This translates into CSVETTLGLYG. The complete CDR3 protein is CSVETTLGLYGYTF.

Points on this clone: The read ends 3 residues before the CDR3 terminus; that terminus is restored from the germline J gene. The chain recombines TRBV19 with TRBJ1-1; 8 bases fit TRBD1. The J segment lost 3 bases and the V segment lost 2 bases, leaving 2 bases of the junction unmatched. The V gene's germline CDR1 is LNHDA and CDR2 SQIVND (reference sequence). This CDR3 has 14 residues. The DNA read from the CDR3 is TGTGCCAGTAGTATACAGGGGGCGGACACTGAA. Its translation is CASSIQGADTE. In full, the CDR3 is CASSIQGADTEAFF. Combining the CDR3 with reference TRBV19 and TRBJ1-1 gives the whole variable domain DGGITQSPKYLFRKEGQNVTLSCEQNLNHDAMYWYRQDPGQGLRLIYYSQIVNDFQKGDIAEGYSVSREKKESFPLTVTSAQKNPTAFYLCASSIQGADTEAFFGQGTRLTVV.

This clone was counted ten times or more. The read gets to within 3 residues of the CDR3 end, and the germline J gene fills in the rest. The chain joins TRBV5-1 to TRBJ1-2, with D uncertain. Trimming removed 0 bases at V and 0 bases at J, with 3 bases between. The CDR3 runs 13 residues. Germline V CDR1 and CDR2: SGHRS, YFSETQ. The CDR3 DNA, read in part, is TGCGCCAGCAGCTTGGTAACTAACTATGGC. This sequence encodes CASSLVTNYG. The whole CDR3 protein reads CASSLVTNYGYTF.

This clone showed up just a few times. Read sequence stops 3 residues before the CDR3 end, and the germline J gene provides the missing end. The gene calls are TRBV23-1 and TRBJ2-7; 11 bases agree with TRBD1. TRBV23-1 is an ORF for which the function is uncertain. CDR3 length: 13 residues. Germline trimming cut 11 bases from V and 2 bases from J; bases unmatched to any gene: 5. The CDR3 bases that were read are TGCGCCCCCCGGGACAGGGGGACCTACGAG. It yields the protein CAPRDRGTYE. The full-length CDR3 reads as CAPRDRGTYEQYF.

This clone was recorded many times. The CDR3 end lies 3 residues beyond the end of the read and is filled in from the germline J gene. The chain couples TRBV18 to TRBJ1-2; D not certain. The CDR3 runs 16 residues. Germline V CDR1 and CDR2: KGHSH, LQKENI. The V end lost 6 bases, the J end lost 1 base, and 18 bases lay between the germline ends. Incomplete CDR3 DNA: TGTGCCAGCTCCGTCAGCGGTGGCGAATATAACTATGGC. Amino acids: CASSVSGGEYNYG. From start to end, the CDR3 is CASSVSGGEYNYGYTF.

Ten or more counts support this clone. The CDR3 extends 3 residues past the end of the read, so its final part is completed from the germline J gene. The chain is built from TRBV6-1 and TRBJ2-7; D may be TRBD2 (5 bases). The V gene's germline CDR1 is MNHNS and CDR2 SASEGT. V lost 3 bases, J lost 1 base, and 7 bases lay in between. The CDR3 contains 13 residues. The DNA read from the CDR3 is TGTGCCAGCAGTGACCGGGGATCCTACGAG. This encodes CASSDRGSYE. The entire CDR3 reads CASSDRGSYEQYF.

This clone has at least ten counts. The read stops 3 residues short of the end of the CDR3; the missing end is completed from the germline J gene. The chain has TRBV19 and TRBJ1-1; tentatively, D is TRBD1 (6 bases). Trimming removed 5 bases from V and 5 bases from J, with 15 bases in between. CDR1 is LNHDA, CDR2 SQIVND, per germline (reference sequence). The CDR3 consists of 14 residues. CDR3 loop: CASSVQGRWTEAFF. CDR3 DNA (partial): TGTGCCAGTAGTGTACAGGGTAGGTGGACTGAA. Based on the CDR3 plus reference TRBV19 and TRBJ1-1, the full variable domain is DGGITQSPKYLFRKEGQNVTLSCEQNLNHDAMYWYRQDPGQGLRLIYYSQIVNDFQKGDIAEGYSVSREKKESFPLTVTSAQKNPTAFYLCASSVQGRWTEAFFGQGTRLTVV.

This clone appeared many times. Sequencing ends 3 residues short of the CDR3 end; the germline J gene provides the rest. The sample carries other DNA sequences with the same CDR3. This chain uses TRBV7-8 with TRBJ1-2; 8 bases map to TRBD1. The CDR3 contains 14 residues. The trim removed 6 bases at V and 1 base at J, leaving 4 bases unmatched. Germline CDR1 reads SGHVS; CDR2 reads FQNEAQ. Partial CDR3 DNA: TGTGCCAGCAGGCAGGGGGCGGATAACTATGGC. It specifies CASRQGADNYG. The entire CDR3 protein is CASRQGADNYGYTF.

This clone was recorded at least ten times. The read halts 3 residues ahead of the CDR3 end, with the missing end drawn from the germline J gene. This chain connects TRBV7-2 to TRBJ2-2; 8 positions match TRBD2. The V segment lost 5 bases and the J segment 5 bases; nucleotides outside the gene matches: 7. CDR3 length equals 15 residues. The germline gives CDR1 SGHTA, CDR2 FQGNSA. CDR3 loop: CASSQTLAGTGELFF. The sequenced CDR3 bases are TGTGCCAGCAGCCAGACGTTAGCGGGGACCGGGGAG.

This clone was seen many times. The read falls 3 residues short of the CDR3 end, and the missing part is taken from the germline J gene. The chain has TRBV5-1 and TRBJ2-5, with a tentative D call TRBD1 (5 bases). This CDR3 region has 14 residues. Germline V gives CDR1 SGHRS, CDR2 YFSETQ. V dropped 0 bases and J dropped 2 bases, with 8 bases sitting between them. The part of the CDR3 DNA that was read is TGCGCCAGCAGCTTGGTAGGGGTACAAGAGACC. Translated: CASSLVGVQET. The whole CDR3 region reads CASSLVGVQETQYF.

This clone has at least ten counts. The read finishes 3 residues shy of the CDR3 end, and the germline J gene is used to complete it. V gene TRBV30 combines with J gene TRBJ2-3; 7 bases map to TRBD1. CDR1 and CDR2 from the germline V gene are GTSNPN and SVGIG (reference sequence). The trim removed 1 base at V and 6 bases at J, leaving 10 bases unmatched. The CDR3 runs to 15 residues. The CDR3: CAWSDGTGAWDTQYF. Partial CDR3 DNA: TGTGCCTGGAGTGATGGTACAGGGGCTTGGGATACG.

This clone was recorded at least ten times. Coverage ceases 3 residues before the CDR3 finishes, and the germline J gene fills in the end. The rearrangement links TRBV5-1 to TRBJ1-6, with D possibly matching TRBD1 (6 bases). This CDR3 contains 15 residues. Germline CDR1 reads SGHRS; CDR2 reads YFSETQ. With 5 bases removed from V and 7 bases from J, the gap between germline ends came to 16 bases. The part of the CDR3 DNA that was read is TGCGCCAGCAGACCTCCCGGGACACACAATTCACCC. Its protein is CASRPPGTHNSP. The entire CDR3 reads CASRPPGTHNSPLHF.

This clone was counted a few times. The CDR3 region is CAWSGQGTGDYTF. CDR3 bases read: TGTGCCTGGTCGGGACAGGGGACGGGGGAC. The chain combines TRBV30 with TRBJ1-2; 10 nucleotides match TRBD1. The CDR3 extends 3 residues past the end of the read, so its final part is completed from the germline J gene. CDR1 and CDR2 (germline): GTSNPN, SVGIG (reference sequence). CDR3 length: 13 residues.

This clone was seen repeatedly, ten times or more. Read sequence stops 3 residues before the CDR3 end, and the germline J gene provides the missing end. The chain is built from TRBV4-1 and TRBJ2-1, with D possibly matching TRBD2 (6 bases). This CDR3 spans 14 amino acids. From germline, CDR1 is MGHRA and CDR2 YSYEKL. Trimming took off 0 bases at V and 8 bases at J, with 11 bases between the two ends. CDR3 in amino acids: CASSQESSDYEQFF. Partial CDR3 DNA: TGCGCCAGCAGCCAAGAGTCTAGCGATTATGAG.

This clone was recorded at least ten times. The read ends 3 residues early relative to the CDR3; the germline J gene fills the gap. This rearrangement joins TRBV5-1 to TRBJ2-6, with a possible D match to TRBD1 (6 bases). V dropped 2 bases and J dropped 0 bases, with 9 bases sitting between them. The CDR3 is made up of 16 amino acids. Germline CDR1 reads SGHRS; CDR2 reads YFSETQ. CDR3 DNA (partial): TGCGCCAGCAGCTTTACAGGGAGCTCTGGGGCCAACGTC. Translating gives CASSFTGSSGANV. The complete CDR3 sequence is CASSFTGSSGANVLTF.

In the case of this clone: The read halts 3 residues ahead of the CDR3 end, with the missing end drawn from the germline J gene. This chain uses TRBV7-8 with TRBJ1-2; D possibly corresponds to TRBD1 (5 bases). The germline gives CDR1 SGHVS, CDR2 FQNEAQ. V was cut by 5 bases and J by 3 bases, with 13 bases left in between. The CDR3 contains 14 residues. The CDR3 bases that were read are TGTGCCAGCAGCACACGTGGGGGGGACTATGGC. Amino acids: CASSTRGGDYG. The complete CDR3 protein is CASSTRGGDYGYTF.

This clone was found many times. Coverage ceases 3 residues before the CDR3 finishes, and the germline J gene fills in the end. V and J are TRBV7-9 and TRBJ1-5, with 7 bases matching TRBD1. The CDR3 runs 13 residues. Germline trimming cut 5 bases from V and 5 bases from J; bases unmatched to any gene: 3. Germline V CDR1 and CDR2: SEHNR, FQNEAQ (reference sequence). Partial CDR3 DNA: TGTGCCAGCAGCGGCACAGGGGATCAGCCC. Translated: CASSGTGDQP. The entire CDR3 protein reads CASSGTGDQPQHF.

This clone showed up just a few times. Read data end 3 residues before the CDR3 end; the end is taken from the germline J gene. The genes are TRBV18 and TRBJ2-7, with 11 bases identical to TRBD2. V trimming: 2 bases; J trimming: 4 bases; junction bases outside the gene matches: 13. Germline CDR1 reads KGHSH; CDR2 reads LQKENI. CDR3 size: 18 residues. CDR3 DNA, as far as it was read: TGTGCCAGCTCACCAATAGACAGTAGTAGCGGGAGGGTTTACGAG. It is translated as CASSPIDSSSGRVYE. The whole CDR3 reads CASSPIDSSSGRVYEQYF.

This clone was counted many times. The CDR3 end is not reached by the read, which stops 3 residues before it; the germline J gene fills it in. This sequence joins TRBV20-1 and TRBJ2-2; 8 bases fit TRBD1. Germline assignment: CDR1 DFQATT and CDR2 SNEGSKA (reference sequence). The CDR3 has 15 residues. The part of the CDR3 DNA that was read is TGCAGTGCTAGAAACAGGGGGTTAACTAATGAAAAG. This translates into CSARNRGLTNEK. The whole CDR3 region reads CSARNRGLTNEKLFF.

This clone was found many times. The missing CDR3 end, 3 residues past where the read stops, is filled in from the germline J gene. The rearrangement links TRBV10-3 to TRBJ1-5, with TRBD1 as a possible D gene (5 bases). Deletions cut 6 bases from V and 4 bases from J, with 13 bases between. This CDR3 has 14 amino acids. Germline CDR1 is ENHRY and CDR2 is SYGVKD. CDR3 region: CAIRGGSENQPQHF. The DNA read from the CDR3 is TGTGCCATCAGGGGGGGTTCCGAAAATCAGCCC.

This clone showed up just a few times. The read comes to an end 3 residues before the CDR3 does, leaving the germline J gene to fill in the end. The chain joins TRBV4-2 to TRBJ2-7; 7 bases line up with TRBD1. The germline V gene encodes CDR1 LGHNA and CDR2 YNFKEQ. J lost 0 bases, V lost 3 bases, and 5 bases had no gene match. The CDR3 is 15 amino acids. The covered CDR3 bases are TGTGCCAGCAGCCAGACAGGGATCAGCTCCTACGAG. The encoded protein is CASSQTGISSYE. The CDR3 reads in full as CASSQTGISSYEQYF.

This clone was detected many times. The CDR3 end lies 3 residues beyond the end of the read and is filled in from the germline J gene. The rearrangement joins TRBV5-1 to TRBJ2-2, with a tentative D call TRBD2 (6 bases). The CDR3 spans 16 residues. Germline loops: CDR1 SGHRS, CDR2 YFSETQ. Trimming stripped 4 bases from V and 1 base from J, with 14 bases between. CDR3 DNA (partial): TGCGCCAGCAGCCGGATGAGGGGAGGGAACACCGGGGAG. This sequence encodes CASSRMRGGNTGE. The CDR3 reads in full as CASSRMRGGNTGELFF.